These 25 T cell receptor beta chains share one sample of origin, sequenced in a study of response to subunit inactivated influenza vaccine. From the RT-PCR reads, TCRdb called clonotypes with MiXCR, one entry per CDR3 protein. The sample shows roughly 500,000 distinct CDR3 sequences, under 30% of them seen only once. These data were likewise used in another study, on T cells expressing NK-cell markers. That investigation notes: It was by 5'RACE template switching with UMIs that TCR beta cDNA was made.

The specimen comprised CD4+ T cells sorted from PBMCs, sampled approximately 12 days after vaccination. All receptors derive from a man in his forties or fifties who received an inactivated influenza vaccine.

The V gene is TRBV19, the J gene TRBJ2-7; 9 positions agree with TRBD1. Germline V gene data show CDR1 as LNHDA and CDR2 as SQIVND (reference sequence). Germline trimming cut 10 bases from V and 2 bases from J; bases unmatched to any gene: 15. This CDR3 has 16 residues. CDR3 region: CATSDRGGVRTYEQYF. CDR3 in DNA: TGTGCCACCTCGGACAGGGGAGGAGTGCGGACCTACGAGCAGTACTTC.

The rearrangement uses TRBV5-5 and TRBJ2-3; TRBD2 aligns across 7 bases. The V segment lost 7 bases and the J segment 0 bases; nucleotides outside the gene matches: 11. This CDR3 contains 16 residues. Germline V gene data show CDR1 as SGHKS and CDR2 as YYEKEE (reference sequence). DNA for the CDR3: TGTGCCAGCCGCCCTCTGTGGGGGGGGAGCACAGATACGCAGTATTTT. It codes for CASRPLWGGSTDTQYF.

This clonotype was detected only a few times. The gene calls are TRBV20-1 and TRBJ2-7; no firm D call. The CDR3 loop spans 12 amino acids. V was pared by 0 bases and J by 3 bases, with 6 bases between. Germline CDR1 DFQATT, CDR2 SNEGSKA (reference sequence). In DNA form, the CDR3 reads TGCAGTGCTAGAGATCCGGACTACGAGCAGTACTTC. It specifies CSARDPDYEQYF.

V and J are TRBV7-9 and TRBJ1-6; TRBD1 is a possible D gene (6 bases). The V end was cut by 4 bases, the J end by 10 bases, with 11 bases between. In germline, CDR1 is SEHNR, CDR2 FQNEAQ (reference sequence). The CDR3 spans 13 residues. CDR3 sequence reads: CASSSGQRSPLHF. The CDR3 nucleotides are TGTGCCAGCAGCTCTGGACAGAGGTCACCCCTCCACTTT.

This clonotype was picked up a small number of times. The chain links TRBV5-1 to TRBJ1-2; weak D call: TRBD1 (5 bases). Trimming shortened V by 4 bases and J by 7 bases, and 11 bases separated the two germline ends. The CDR3 has 12 residues. Germline assignment: CDR1 SGHRS and CDR2 YFSETQ. The CDR3 protein is CASSPGGAGYTF. The CDR3 coding sequence is TGCGCCAGCAGCCCAGGAGGGGCTGGCTACACCTTC.

Details on this clonotype: This may arise from a read error, as a much more abundant clone is one base away. V usage is TRBV12-3 or TRBV12-4 and J usage is TRBJ2-7; the D gene is possibly TRBD1 (6 bases). The CDR3 sequence is 14 residues long. In nucleotides, the CDR3 is TGTGCCAGAAGTTTAGGGCAGGGGCCCTACGAGCAGTACTTC. As protein: CARSLGQGPYEQYF.

The CDR3 nucleotides are TGTGCCACCAGCAGTCAAGATGGCTCTGGGGCCAACGTCCTGACTTTC. It yields the protein CATSSQDGSGANVLTF. The V gene is TRBV15, the J gene TRBJ2-6; no clear D gene. The CDR3 totals 16 residues. The germline CDR1 and CDR2 sequences are LNHNV and YYDKDF (reference sequence). V gave up 3 bases and J gave up 0 bases, with 9 bases separating them.

The gene calls are TRBV20-1 and TRBJ2-3; 11 nucleotides agree with TRBD2. The trim removed 0 bases at V and 4 bases at J, leaving 3 bases unmatched. The CDR3 covers 15 residues. Germline V gives CDR1 DFQATT, CDR2 SNEGSKA (reference sequence). The DNA of the CDR3 is TGCAGTGCTAGAGAGGATAGCGGGGGGGCAGATACGCAGTATTTT. It is translated as CSAREDSGGADTQYF.

This chain joins TRBV5-1 and TRBJ2-3, with 12 bases fitting TRBD1. Germline CDR1 SGHRS, CDR2 YFSETQ. The length of the CDR3 is 15 residues. J was trimmed by 4 bases and V by 5 bases; bases with no gene match: 5. CDR3 sequence: CASRWGQGASDTQYF. The CDR3 region has the DNA TGCGCCAGCAGGTGGGGACAGGGGGCCTCAGATACGCAGTATTTT.

A few counts support this clonotype. The chain combines TRBV6-2 or TRBV6-3 with TRBJ2-3; 7 bases map to TRBD2. Unmatched junction bases numbered 8, after V lost 5 bases and J lost 6 bases. The CDR3 runs to 14 residues. Germline lookup yields CDR1 MNHEY and CDR2 SVGEGT. DNA for the CDR3: TGTGCCAGCAGTGACCCAGCGGGGTTCGATACGCAGTATTTT. Translated, it gives CASSDPAGFDTQYF.

The gene calls are TRBV6-6 and TRBJ1-2; D remains unclear. The germline V gene has CDR1 MNHNY and CDR2 SVGAGI (reference sequence). V was shortened by 6 bases and J by 10 bases, with 12 bases between the two germline ends. This CDR3 comprises 11 residues. The CDR3 DNA follows: TGTGCCAGCAGCCCCCCGGGAGTCTACACCTTC. It specifies CASSPPGVYTF.

V usage is TRBV12-3 or TRBV12-4 and J usage is TRBJ2-7, with 7 bases lining up with TRBD1. The junction had 11 bases not matched to a gene; V was cut back by 5 bases and J by 7 bases. The CDR3 has 14 residues. CDR3 region: CASSPTGPEGEQYF. DNA of the CDR3: TGTGCCAGCAGTCCGACAGGGCCTGAAGGTGAGCAGTACTTC.

J is TRBJ2-1 and V is TRBV19, with D hard to call. Trimming left V 2 bases short and J 8 bases short, with 19 bases between. The germline V gene encodes CDR1 LNHDA and CDR2 SQIVND (reference sequence). The CDR3 length is 16 residues. The CDR3 region is CASSIRSTTRRDEQFF. CDR3 in DNA: TGTGCCAGTAGTATACGGTCTACTACTCGCCGGGATGAGCAGTTCTTC.

The gene calls are TRBV4-3 and TRBJ2-7; TRBD1 matches at 10 bases. V lost 0 bases to trimming and J lost 1 base; unmatched junction nucleotides: 6. The CDR3 contains 17 residues. Germline V gives CDR1 LGHNA, CDR2 YSLEER. DNA of the CDR3: TGCGCCAGCAGCCAAGATCTCGGGACAGGGGTATCCTACGAGCAGTACTTC. It specifies CASSQDLGTGVSYEQYF.

This clonotype was counted a few times. This chain connects TRBV5-5 to TRBJ2-1, with D possibly TRBD2 on 6 matching bases. CDR1 is SGHKS and CDR2 is YYEKEE in the germline V gene (reference sequence). CDR3 size: 15 residues. Trimming left V 2 bases short and J 2 bases short, with 11 bases between. CDR3 nucleotides: TGTGCCAGCAGCTTTTCCGGGGGAACCTACAATGAGCAGTTCTTC. Amino acid sequence: CASSFSGGTYNEQFF.

The rearrangement joins TRBV7-9 to TRBJ2-2; D remains unclear. This CDR3 is 14 amino acids long. The V end was cut by 6 bases, the J end by 4 bases, with 12 bases between. Per the germline V gene, CDR1 is SEHNR and CDR2 is FQNEAQ (reference sequence). The CDR3 is CASRSGVVTGELFF. The DNA of the CDR3 is TGTGCCAGCAGAAGTGGGGTGGTCACCGGGGAGCTGTTTTTT.

The chain couples TRBV10-3 to TRBJ2-5; possibly TRBD1 or TRBD2 for D (7 bases each). This CDR3 region has 16 residues. Germline V gives CDR1 ENHRY, CDR2 SYGVKD. V was cut by 5 bases and J by 3 bases, with 19 bases left in between. CDR3 protein: CAISSPLGGGEETQYF. The CDR3, as DNA: TGTGCCATCAGTTCCCCCTTGGGAGGGGGCGAAGAGACCCAGTACTTC.

This clonotype was seen a few times. The gene calls are TRBV6-6 and TRBJ2-5; 7 positions agree with TRBD1. Germline V CDR1 and CDR2: MNHNY, SVGAGI (reference sequence). V lost 10 bases to trimming and J lost 3 bases; unmatched junction nucleotides: 5. CDR3 length equals 12 residues. Here the CDR3 DNA reads TGTGCCACCGGACAGGCGAAAGAGACCCAGTACTTC. Translation: CATGQAKETQYF.

The sample holds a few counts of this clonotype. In DNA, the CDR3 is TGTGCCAGCAGTTTAGGAAGGGCTAACCAAGAGACCCAGTACTTC. Its translation is CASSLGRANQETQYF. This rearrangement joins TRBV28 to TRBJ2-5, with D uncertain. The CDR3 has 15 amino acids. Germline loops: CDR1 MDHEN, CDR2 SYDVKM. Deletions cut 2 bases from V and 0 bases from J, with 10 bases between.

The V gene is TRBV5-1, the J gene TRBJ2-1; no firm D call. From germline, CDR1 is SGHRS and CDR2 YFSETQ. The CDR3 is 14 amino acids. The V end lost 0 bases, the J end lost 4 bases, and 8 bases lay between the germline ends. The CDR3 DNA sequence: TGCGCCAGCAGCTTGGAGGTTACATACAATGAGCAGTTCTTC. It yields the protein CASSLEVTYNEQFF.

The CDR3 loop reads CSVQDTNNSPLHF. CDR3 bases: TGCAGCGTCCAGGACACGAATAATTCACCCCTCCACTTT. V gene TRBV29-1 combines with J gene TRBJ1-6; possibly TRBD1 for D (5 bases). Germline assignment: CDR1 SQVTM and CDR2 ANQGSEA. Trimming took 6 bases from V and 5 from J, leaving 11 bases between them. This CDR3 region has 13 residues.

This clonotype was seen a few times. This sequence joins TRBV5-1 and TRBJ1-1, with D possibly matching TRBD1 (6 bases). V lost 4 bases and J 0 bases, leaving 16 bases between the germline ends. The germline V gene has CDR1 SGHRS and CDR2 YFSETQ. The CDR3 totals 16 residues. The CDR3 loop reads CASSPSSGTLNTEAFF. The CDR3 coding sequence is TGCGCCAGCAGCCCTTCCTCCGGGACACTGAACACTGAAGCTTTCTTT.

This clonotype has a handful of counts. J is TRBJ2-7 and V is TRBV20-1; 15 bases fit TRBD2. This CDR3 has 16 residues. V lost 5 bases to trimming and J lost 5 bases; unmatched junction nucleotides: 10. CDR1 and CDR2 (germline): DFQATT, SNEGSKA (reference sequence). CDR3 sequence reads: CSALGLAGGSVHEQYF. For the CDR3, the DNA is TGCAGTGCTCTCGGACTAGCGGGAGGGTCGGTCCACGAGCAGTACTTC.

The J gene is TRBJ1-2, the V gene TRBV6-4; 9 nucleotides agree with TRBD1. With V trimmed by 4 bases and J by 4 bases, 7 bases remained unmatched. This CDR3 spans 15 amino acids. The V gene's germline CDR1 is MRHNA and CDR2 SNTAGT. This chain's CDR3 is CASSATGQGGYGYTF. Here the CDR3 DNA reads TGTGCCAGCAGTGCCACGGGACAGGGAGGCTATGGCTACACCTTC.

The rearrangement uses TRBV7-2 and TRBJ2-5; a weak D match, TRBD2 (6 bases). Germline V CDR1 and CDR2: SGHTA, FQGNSA. V was pared by 5 bases and J by 4 bases, with 14 bases between. The CDR3 runs to 14 residues. CDR3 sequence: CASSQRAIAETQYF. Written as DNA, the CDR3 is TGTGCCAGCAGCCAGCGGGCGATAGCAGAGACCCAGTACTTC. Complete variable domain (other parts from reference TRBV7-2 and TRBJ2-5): GAGVSQSPSNKVTEKGKDVELRCDPISGHTALYWYRQSLGQGLEFLIYFQGNSAPDKSGLPSDRFSAERTGGSVSTLTIQRTQQEDSAVYLCASSQRAIAETQYFGPGTRLLVL.